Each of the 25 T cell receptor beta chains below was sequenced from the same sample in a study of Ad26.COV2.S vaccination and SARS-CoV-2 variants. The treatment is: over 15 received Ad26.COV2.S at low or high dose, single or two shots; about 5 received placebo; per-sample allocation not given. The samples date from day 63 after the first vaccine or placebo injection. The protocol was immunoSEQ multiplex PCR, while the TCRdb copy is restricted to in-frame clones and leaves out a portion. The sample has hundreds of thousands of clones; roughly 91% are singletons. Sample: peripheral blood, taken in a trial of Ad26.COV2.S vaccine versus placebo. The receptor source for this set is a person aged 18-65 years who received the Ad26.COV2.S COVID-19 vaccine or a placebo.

The CDR3 loop is CASRADRGVVYGYTF. The CDR3 DNA reads as TGTGCCAGCAGAGCCGACAGGGGAGTGGTCTATGGCTACACCTTC. The chain has TRBV27 and TRBJ1-2; TRBD1 aligns across 8 bases. V dropped 6 bases and J dropped 4; count of bases not matched to a gene: 10. Germline V gene lookup returns CDR1 MNHEY and CDR2 SMNVEV (reference sequence). The CDR3 length is 15 residues.

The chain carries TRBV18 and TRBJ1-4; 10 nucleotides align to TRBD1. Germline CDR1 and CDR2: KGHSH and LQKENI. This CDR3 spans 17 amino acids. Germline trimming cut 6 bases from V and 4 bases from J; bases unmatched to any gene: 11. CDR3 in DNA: TGTGCCAGCTCGCCTAGACAGGGGGCGAGCCTTAATGAAAAACTGTTTTTT. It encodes CASSPRQGASLNEKLFF.

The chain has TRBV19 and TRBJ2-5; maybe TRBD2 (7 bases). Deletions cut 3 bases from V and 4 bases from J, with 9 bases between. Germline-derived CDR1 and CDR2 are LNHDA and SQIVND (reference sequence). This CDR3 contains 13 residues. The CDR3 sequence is CASSMGGAETQYF. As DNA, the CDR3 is TGTGCCAGTAGTATGGGGGGGGCAGAGACCCAGTACTTC.

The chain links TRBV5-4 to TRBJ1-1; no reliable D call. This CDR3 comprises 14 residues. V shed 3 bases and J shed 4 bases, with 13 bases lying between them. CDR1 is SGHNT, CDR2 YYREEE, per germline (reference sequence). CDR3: CASSSRLGGTEAFF. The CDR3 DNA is TGTGCCAGCAGCTCCCGGCTCGGTGGCACTGAAGCTTTCTTT.

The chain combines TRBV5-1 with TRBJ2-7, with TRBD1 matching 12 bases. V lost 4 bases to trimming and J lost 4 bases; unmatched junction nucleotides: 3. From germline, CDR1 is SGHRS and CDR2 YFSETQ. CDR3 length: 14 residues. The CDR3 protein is CASSGTGGLYEQYF. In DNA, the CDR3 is TGCGCCAGCAGCGGGACAGGGGGCTTGTACGAGCAGTACTTC.

For the CDR3, the DNA is TGCGCCAGCAGCTTGAGGGTGCAGGGGGTTGGCGCCGGGGAGCTGTTTTTT. As protein: CASSLRVQGVGAGELFF. The chain uses TRBV5-1 and TRBJ2-2; TRBD1 aligns across 7 bases. There are 17 residues in the CDR3. V shed 1 base and J 6 bases; nucleotides not matched to a gene: 12. Germline V CDR1 and CDR2: SGHRS, YFSETQ.

This CDR3 is CAWSVSGSFGQPQHF. CDR3 sequence (DNA): TGTGCCTGGAGTGTGTCGGGGAGTTTCGGCCAGCCCCAGCATTTT. The chain has TRBV30 and TRBJ1-5; D is unclear. Trimming removed 0 bases from V and 7 bases from J, with 16 bases in between. CDR1 and CDR2 (germline): GTSNPN, SVGIG (reference sequence). The CDR3 totals 15 residues.

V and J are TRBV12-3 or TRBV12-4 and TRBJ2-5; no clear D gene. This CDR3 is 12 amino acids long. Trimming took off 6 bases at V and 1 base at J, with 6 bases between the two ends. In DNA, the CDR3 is TGTGCCAGCAGGGCGGCCCAAGAGACCCAGTACTTC. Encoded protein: CASRAAQETQYF.

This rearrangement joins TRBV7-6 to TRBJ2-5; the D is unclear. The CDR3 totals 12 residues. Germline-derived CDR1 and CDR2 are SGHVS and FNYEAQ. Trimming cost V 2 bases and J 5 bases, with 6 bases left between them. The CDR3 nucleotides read TGTGCCAGCAGCTTATCGCGGGAGACCCAGTACTTC. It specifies CASSLSRETQYF.

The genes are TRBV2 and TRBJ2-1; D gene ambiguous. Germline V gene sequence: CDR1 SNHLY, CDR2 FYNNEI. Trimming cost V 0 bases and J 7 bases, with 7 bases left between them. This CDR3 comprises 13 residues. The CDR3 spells CASSEALQNEQFF. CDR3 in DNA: TGTGCCAGCAGTGAAGCGCTTCAAAATGAGCAGTTCTTC.

The chain's CDR3 is CASSGGSGGADTQYF. The CDR3 DNA reads TGTGCCAGCAGCGGAGGTAGCGGGGGTGCAGATACGCAGTATTTT. The chain links TRBV5-4 to TRBJ2-3; 9 positions match TRBD2. The germline V gene encodes CDR1 SGHNT and CDR2 YYREEE (reference sequence). The CDR3 runs to 15 residues. After removal of 4 bases from V and 4 bases from J, the junction contained 7 bases not matched to a gene.

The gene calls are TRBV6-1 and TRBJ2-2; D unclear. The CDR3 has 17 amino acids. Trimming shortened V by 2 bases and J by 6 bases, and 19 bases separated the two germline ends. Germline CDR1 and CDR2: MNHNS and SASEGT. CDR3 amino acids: CASSEFPLVGLAGELFF. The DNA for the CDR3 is TGTGCCAGCAGTGAATTCCCCCTAGTAGGCCTAGCCGGGGAGCTGTTTTTT.

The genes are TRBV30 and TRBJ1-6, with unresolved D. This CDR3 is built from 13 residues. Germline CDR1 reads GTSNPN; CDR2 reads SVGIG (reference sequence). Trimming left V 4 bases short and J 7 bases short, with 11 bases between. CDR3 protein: CAWIGRKNSPLHF. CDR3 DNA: TGTGCCTGGATTGGAAGAAAAAATTCACCCCTCCACTTT. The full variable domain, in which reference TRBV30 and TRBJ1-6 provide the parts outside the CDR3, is SQTIHQWPATLVQPVGSPLSLECTVEGTSNPNLYWYRQAAGRGLQLLFYSVGIGQISSEVPQNLSASRPQDRQFILSSKKLLLSDSGFYLCAWIGRKNSPLHFGNGTRLTVT.

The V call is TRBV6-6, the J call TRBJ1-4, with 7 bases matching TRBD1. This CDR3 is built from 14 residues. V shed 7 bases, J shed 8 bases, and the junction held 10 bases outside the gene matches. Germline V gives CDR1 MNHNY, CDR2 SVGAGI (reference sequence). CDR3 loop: CASTWAGGYEKLFF. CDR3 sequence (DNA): TGTGCCAGCACTTGGGCAGGGGGTTACGAAAAACTGTTTTTT.

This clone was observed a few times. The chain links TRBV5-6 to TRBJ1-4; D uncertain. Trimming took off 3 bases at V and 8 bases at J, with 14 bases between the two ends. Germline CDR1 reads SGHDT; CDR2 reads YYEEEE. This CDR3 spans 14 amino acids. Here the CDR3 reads CASSYKSLGEKLFF. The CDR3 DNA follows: TGTGCCAGCAGCTACAAGTCCCTTGGGGAAAAACTGTTTTTT.

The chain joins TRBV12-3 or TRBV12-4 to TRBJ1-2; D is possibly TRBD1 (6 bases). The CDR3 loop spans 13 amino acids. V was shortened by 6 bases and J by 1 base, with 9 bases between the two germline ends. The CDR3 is CASRQGNNYGYTF. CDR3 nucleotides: TGTGCCAGCAGGCAGGGGAATAACTATGGCTACACCTTC.

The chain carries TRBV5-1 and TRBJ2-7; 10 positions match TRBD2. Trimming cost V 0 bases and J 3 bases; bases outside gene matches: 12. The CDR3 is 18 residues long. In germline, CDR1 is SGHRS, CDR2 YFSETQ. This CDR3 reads CASSLAKLGLASDYEQYF. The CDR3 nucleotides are TGCGCCAGCAGCTTGGCCAAATTGGGACTAGCGTCAGACTACGAGCAGTACTTC.

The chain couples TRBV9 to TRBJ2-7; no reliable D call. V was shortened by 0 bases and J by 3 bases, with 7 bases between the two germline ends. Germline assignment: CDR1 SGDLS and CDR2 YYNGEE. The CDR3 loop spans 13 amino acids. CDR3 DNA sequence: TGTGCCAGCAGCGTAGGAGAGGACTACGAGCAGTACTTC. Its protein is CASSVGEDYEQYF.

For the CDR3, the DNA is TGCGCCAGCAGCCCTTCAAGCGGTTACACCTACGAGCAGTACTTC. Translated, it gives CASSPSSGYTYEQYF. The V and J genes are TRBV4-3 and TRBJ2-7; a weak D match, TRBD2 (5 bases). V dropped 4 bases and J dropped 2 bases, with 15 bases sitting between them. The CDR3 has 15 residues. The germline CDR1 and CDR2 sequences are LGHNA and YSLEER.

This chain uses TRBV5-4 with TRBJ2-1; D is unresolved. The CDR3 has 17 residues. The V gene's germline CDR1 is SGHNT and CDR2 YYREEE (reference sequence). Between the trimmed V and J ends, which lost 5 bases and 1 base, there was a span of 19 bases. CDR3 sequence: CASRPDLVASSYNEQFF. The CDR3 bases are TGTGCCAGCAGACCAGATCTAGTCGCGAGTTCCTACAATGAGCAGTTCTTC.

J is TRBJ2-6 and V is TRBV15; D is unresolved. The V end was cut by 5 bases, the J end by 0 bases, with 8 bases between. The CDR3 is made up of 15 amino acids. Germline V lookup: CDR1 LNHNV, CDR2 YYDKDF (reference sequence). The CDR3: CATSRRTSGANVLTF. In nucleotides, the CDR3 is TGTGCCACCAGCCGGCGAACCTCTGGGGCCAACGTCCTGACTTTC.

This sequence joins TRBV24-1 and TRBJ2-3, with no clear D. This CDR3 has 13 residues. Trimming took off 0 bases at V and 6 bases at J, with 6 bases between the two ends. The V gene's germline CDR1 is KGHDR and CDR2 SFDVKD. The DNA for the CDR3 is TGTGCCACCAGTGATTTGCCCGAGGATACGCAGTATTTT. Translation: CATSDLPEDTQYF.

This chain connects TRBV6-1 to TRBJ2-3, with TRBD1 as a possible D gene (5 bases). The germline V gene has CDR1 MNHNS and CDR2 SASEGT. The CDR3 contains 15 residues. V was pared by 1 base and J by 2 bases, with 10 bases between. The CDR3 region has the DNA TGTGCCAGCAGTGAAGAACAGGCTATCACAGATACGCAGTATTTT. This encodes CASSEEQAITDTQYF.

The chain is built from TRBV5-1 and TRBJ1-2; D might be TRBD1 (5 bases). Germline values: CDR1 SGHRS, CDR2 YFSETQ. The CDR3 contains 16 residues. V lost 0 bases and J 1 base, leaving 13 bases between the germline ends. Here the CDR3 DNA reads TGCGCCAGCAGCTTGGAGGCAGGGTCACTTAACTATGGCTACACCTTC. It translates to CASSLEAGSLNYGYTF.

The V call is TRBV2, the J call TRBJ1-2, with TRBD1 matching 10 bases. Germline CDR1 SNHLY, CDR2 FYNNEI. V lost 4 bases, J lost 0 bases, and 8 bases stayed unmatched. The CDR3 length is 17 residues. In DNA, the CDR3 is TGTGCCAGCAGTGTGGTGACAGGGGGCACGGCTAACTATGGCTACACCTTC. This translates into CASSVVTGGTANYGYTF.